Given below is one T cell receptor (beta chain) in context. This table comes from immunoSEQ multiplex PCR, and its TCRdb copy is limited to in-frame clones, with some not included. This table holds roughly 300,000 clones, roughly 90% found once. There are 14 residues in the CDR3. CDR1 is GTSNPN and CDR2 is SVGIG in the germline V gene (reference sequence). The V and J ends lost 3 bases and 8 bases respectively, with 19 bases between them. These data belong to a study of blood T cell repertoires in COVID-19. The sequencing input was PBMCs or T cells enriched from blood (not recorded which). The rearrangement links TRBV30 to TRBJ1-2; D unclear. The clonotype was recovered from a woman under 40 who had recovered from COVID-19. The CDR3: CAWRGRSDFDGYTF. CDR3 bases: TGTGCCTGGAGGGGTAGGTCCGACTTCGACGGCTACACCTTC.